The sequence of this TCR beta chain was determined in a study of T cell responses to AZD1222 COVID-19 vaccine. Study-level information: Pooled samples include second doses given at about 4 or 12 weeks. Broader study findings: Spike-wide vaccine-associated CD4 TCRs dominated at 160-218 and 743-854. Repertoires were obtained only post-peak T cell response.

Assay: immunoSEQ multiplex PCR; the TCRdb copy retains only in-frame clones and omits some. This repertoire shows about 140,000 clones, around 85% found once; its top ten account for less than 9.5%. As for this clone: Antigen specificity is unknown.

The CDR3 covers 14 residues. Trimming took off 4 bases at V and 0 bases at J, with 10 bases between the two ends. Germline CDR1 is WNHNN and CDR2 is SYGVQD (reference sequence). The sequence was collected from an adult in good health. Sample: peripheral blood, taken on day 0 of AZD1222 vaccination. The chain has TRBV10-1 and TRBJ2-7, with no clear D. CDR3 region: CASSGVSSSYEQYF. DNA of the CDR3: TGCGCCAGCAGTGGGGTTTCGAGCTCCTACGAGCAGTACTTC.